Presented here are 8 T cell receptor beta chains from one specimen sequenced in a study of blood T cell repertoires in COVID-19. Assay used: immunoSEQ multiplex PCR; TCRdb lists only in-frame clones, some missing. The table records roughly 34,000 clones, approximately 90% of them present only once. Specimen: peripheral blood. The receptor source for this set is a human donor with active COVID-19. The donor label of this sample is uncertain.

This clone was picked up one time. The chain has TRBV7-9 and TRBJ2-2; the D gene is possibly TRBD1 (5 bases). The CDR3 consists of 15 residues. CDR1 SEHNR and CDR2 FQNEAQ come from the germline V gene (reference sequence). Trimming shortened V by 5 bases and J by 0 bases, and 10 bases separated the two germline ends. The CDR3 spells CASSPRGPNTGELFF. In DNA form, the CDR3 reads TGTGCCAGCAGCCCAAGGGGCCCGAACACCGGGGAGCTGTTTTTT.

The table lists this clone with a count of one. CDR3 DNA sequence: TGCAGCGTTGGGGACAGTACCCGTGATGGCTACACCTTC. This codes for CSVGDSTRDGYTF. This chain links TRBV29-1 with TRBJ1-2, with 7 nucleotides matching TRBD1. The CDR3 consists of 13 residues. With 4 bases clipped from V and 6 bases from J, the junction kept 8 bases outside the gene matches. Germline V gives CDR1 SQVTM, CDR2 ANQGSEA.

The V call is TRBV10-3, the J call TRBJ2-1; 11 nucleotides align to TRBD2. The CDR3 is made up of 15 amino acids. The germline V gene encodes CDR1 ENHRY and CDR2 SYGVKD. Unmatched junction bases numbered 7, after V lost 3 bases and J lost 9 bases. In DNA form, the CDR3 reads TGTGCCATCAGTGATTTACTAGCGGGAGTGGGTGAGCAGTTCTTC. Translating it yields CAISDLLAGVGEQFF.

The rearrangement joins TRBV25-1 to TRBJ2-7; a weak D match, TRBD2 (5 bases). Trimming took 1 base from V and 2 from J, leaving 6 bases between them. Germline CDR1 reads MGHDK; CDR2 reads SYGVNS. The CDR3 totals 13 residues. Written as DNA, the CDR3 is TGTGCCAGCAGTGAATTCGGGACCTACGAGCAGTACTTC. It specifies CASSEFGTYEQYF.

The chain employs TRBV28 and TRBJ2-7; 9 bases line up with TRBD2. The CDR3 has 16 residues. Germline-derived CDR1 and CDR2 are MDHEN and SYDVKM. V trimming: 8 bases; J trimming: 3 bases; junction bases outside the gene matches: 14. CDR3 sequence: CASVLNLAGPHYEQYF. For the CDR3, the DNA is TGTGCCAGCGTCCTCAACCTAGCGGGGCCCCACTACGAGCAGTACTTC.

The chain carries TRBV5-1 and TRBJ1-1, with no clear D. Trimming cost V 0 bases and J 7 bases, with 13 bases left between them. Germline V lookup: CDR1 SGHRS, CDR2 YFSETQ. This CDR3 has 14 residues. The CDR3 reads CASSLATPRGEAFF. The CDR3 DNA reads as TGCGCCAGCAGCTTGGCAACCCCCCGGGGTGAAGCTTTCTTT.

The chain employs TRBV19 and TRBJ1-4; 9 bases map to TRBD1. J was trimmed by 4 bases and V by 5 bases; bases with no gene match: 5. From germline, CDR1 is LNHDA and CDR2 SQIVND (reference sequence). This CDR3 region has 15 residues. For the CDR3, the DNA is TGTGCCAGTAGTCCGCGACAGGGGGTTAATGAAAAACTGTTTTTT. Protein sequence: CASSPRQGVNEKLFF.

The chain links TRBV28 to TRBJ2-2; 9 positions match TRBD1. V lost 5 bases, J lost 7 bases, and 2 bases stayed unmatched. CDR1 and CDR2 from the germline V gene are MDHEN and SYDVKM. The CDR3 extends over 13 amino acids. In nucleotides, the CDR3 is TGTGCCAGCAGTCCGACAGGGGGCGGGGAGCTGTTTTTT. Its protein product is CASSPTGGGELFF.